The 21 T cell receptor beta chains in this list originate from one sample, sequenced in a study of CD8 T cells in Susac syndrome. RNA was extracted with the RNeasy kit, and a quantity of about 0.45 to 1 ug was reverse transcribed using random hexamers. Using its own MiXCR run on the immunoSEQ multiplex PCR reads, TCRdb lists one record per CDR3 protein. The sample yields 250,000 to 300,000 distinct CDR3 sequences, 85% seen once. Specimen: CD8+ T cells from PBMCs. These receptors all stem from a human donor with multiple sclerosis.

The rearrangement uses TRBV29-1 and TRBJ2-7; unclear D gene. CDR1 and CDR2 (germline): SQVTM, ANQGSEA. The CDR3 has 11 residues. Trimming took 4 bases from V and 2 from J, leaving 6 bases between them. CDR3: CSVGVTYEQYF. CDR3 nucleotides: TGCAGCGTTGGAGTCACCTACGAGCAGTACTTC.

J is TRBJ2-1 and V is TRBV4-3; 7 bases are shared with TRBD2. The CDR3 loop spans 14 amino acids. Germline V gives CDR1 LGHNA, CDR2 YSLEER. V shed 3 bases, J shed 6 bases, and the junction held 5 bases outside the gene matches. CDR3 sequence reads: CASSHQGGSNEQFF. The CDR3 DNA sequence: TGCGCCAGCAGCCACCAAGGCGGGAGCAATGAGCAGTTCTTC.

The J gene is TRBJ1-1, the V gene TRBV27; D is unresolved. This CDR3 is 15 amino acids long. Germline CDR1 MNHEY, CDR2 SMNVEV (reference sequence). Trimming removed 4 bases at V and 1 base at J, with 13 bases between. CDR3 DNA: TGTGCCAGCAGTTCCTTTGTTAGCGGGAACACTGAAGCTTTCTTT. Protein: CASSSFVSGNTEAFF.

This chain connects TRBV13 to TRBJ1-3; the match to TRBD1 covers 8 bases. The CDR3 is 18 amino acids. Trimming at V came to 0 bases and at J to 4 bases, leaving 11 bases not matched to a gene. The germline gives CDR1 PRHDT, CDR2 FYEKMQ (reference sequence). CDR3 sequence reads: CASSLGVRGPVHGNTIYF. CDR3 coding DNA: TGTGCCAGCAGCTTAGGGGTCAGGGGGCCAGTGCACGGAAACACCATATATTTT. Supplemented by reference TRBV13 and TRBJ1-3, the full variable domain reads AAGVIQSPRHLIKEKRETATLKCYPIPRHDTVYWYQQGPGQDPQFLISFYEKMQSDKGSIPDRFSAQQFSDYHSELNMSSLELGDSALYFCASSLGVRGPVHGNTIYFGEGSWLTVV.

Only one count was recorded for this clonotype. This chain links TRBV30 with TRBJ1-1, with D unresolved. Germline-derived CDR1 and CDR2 are GTSNPN and SVGIG (reference sequence). The CDR3 contains 13 residues. The V gene lost 7 bases and the J gene lost 2 bases, with 14 bases spanning the gap. CDR3 in amino acids: CASLQLSNTEAFF. The CDR3 DNA follows: TGTGCCTCCTTACAGCTATCCAACACTGAAGCTTTCTTT. The whole variable domain, filled in from reference TRBV30 and TRBJ1-1, reads SQTIHQWPATLVQPVGSPLSLECTVEGTSNPNLYWYRQAAGRGLQLLFYSVGIGQISSEVPQNLSASRPQDRQFILSSKKLLLSDSGFYLCASLQLSNTEAFFGQGTRLTVV.

V gene TRBV30 combines with J gene TRBJ2-5, with a tentative D call TRBD1 (5 bases). The CDR3 loop spans 16 amino acids. Germline lookup yields CDR1 GTSNPN and CDR2 SVGIG (reference sequence). Trimming pared 5 bases from V and 3 bases from J, leaving 22 bases between. The CDR3 DNA reads TGTGCCTGGGTCAGGCGGCCGGCAGGGAAGGAAGAGACCCAGTACTTC. This translates into CAWVRRPAGKEETQYF.

This chain connects TRBV29-1 to TRBJ2-7; D gene uncertain. In germline, CDR1 is SQVTM, CDR2 ANQGSEA. The V end lost 1 base, the J end lost 2 bases, and 9 bases lay between the germline ends. This CDR3 has 13 amino acids. CDR3 region: CSVEAGNPYEQYF. CDR3 DNA: TGCAGCGTTGAAGCGGGTAACCCCTACGAGCAGTACTTC.

The rearrangement links TRBV6-6 to TRBJ1-5, with 7 bases fitting TRBD1. CDR1 MNHNY and CDR2 SVGAGI come from the germline V gene (reference sequence). V shed 6 bases, J shed 7 bases, and the junction held 6 bases outside the gene matches. The CDR3 covers 13 residues. The CDR3 bases are TGTGCCAGCAGACTAGGGGGCGGGCAGCCCCAGCATTTT. It specifies CASRLGGGQPQHF.

The chain links TRBV7-9 to TRBJ2-1; 13 nucleotides align to TRBD2. The CDR3 is 16 residues long. The V and J ends lost 5 bases and 5 bases, in that order; junction bases with no gene match: 6. Germline-derived CDR1 and CDR2 are SEHNR and FQNEAQ (reference sequence). CDR3 nucleotides: TGTGCCAGCAGCCCCCCAGGACTAGCGGGAGACAATGAGCAGTTCTTC. Its protein product is CASSPPGLAGDNEQFF.

The genes are TRBV10-2 and TRBJ2-1; 8 nucleotides match TRBD2. Trimming at V came to 4 bases and at J to 0 bases, leaving 20 bases not matched to a gene. The CDR3 is 21 residues long. CDR1 is WSHSY, CDR2 SAAADI, per germline. CDR3 nucleotide sequence: TGCGCCAGCAGTGCGACGCGGACGAGCCTAGCGGGTGATAGCTCCTACAATGAGCAGTTCTTC. Its translation is CASSATRTSLAGDSSYNEQFF.

A single count supports this clonotype. V is TRBV20-1 and J is TRBJ2-1, with D possibly called TRBD1 or TRBD2 (5 bases each). V lost 0 bases and J 0 bases, leaving 12 bases between the germline ends. Germline V lookup: CDR1 DFQATT, CDR2 SNEGSKA (reference sequence). The CDR3 is made up of 16 amino acids. The DNA for the CDR3 is TGCAGTGCTAGAGATCCGAGGGGTAGCTCCTACAATGAGCAGTTCTTC. As protein: CSARDPRGSSYNEQFF.

V gene TRBV29-1 combines with J gene TRBJ2-7; 8 nucleotides align to TRBD2. V was pared by 1 base and J by 5 bases, with 4 bases of the junction left unmatched. The CDR3 consists of 13 residues. Germline V gene data show CDR1 as SQVTM and CDR2 as ANQGSEA. DNA of the CDR3: TGCAGCGTTGAAGGGCGGGAGGCCCACGAGCAGTACTTC. Translated, it gives CSVEGREAHEQYF.

V gene TRBV7-6 combines with J gene TRBJ1-3, with 12 positions matching TRBD1. The CDR3 is made up of 19 amino acids. V lost 1 base, J lost 3 bases, and 10 bases stayed unmatched. Germline V CDR1 and CDR2: SGHVS, FNYEAQ. As DNA, the CDR3 is TGTGCCAGCAGCTTAGACCCTCAGGGACAGGGGGCAAGTGGAAACACCATATATTTT. Translating gives CASSLDPQGQGASGNTIYF. Full variable domain (rest looked up from reference TRBV7-6 and TRBJ1-3): GAGVSQSPRYKVTKRGQDVALRCDPISGHVSLYWYRQALGQGPEFLTYFNYEAQQDKSGLPNDRFSAERPEGSISTLTIQRTEQRDSAMYRCASSLDPQGQGASGNTIYFGEGSWLTVV.

This clonotype was detected only a few times. V usage is TRBV11-2 and J usage is TRBJ2-1; no reliable D call. The germline gives CDR1 SGHAT, CDR2 FQNNGV. Trimming removed 2 bases from V and 4 bases from J, with 24 bases in between. CDR3 length: 19 residues. Here the CDR3 reads CASSLPSRAPTRPYNEQFF. The CDR3 DNA reads as TGTGCCAGCAGCTTACCATCAAGGGCTCCTACGCGGCCATACAATGAGCAGTTCTTC.

V usage is TRBV4-2 and J usage is TRBJ2-5; TRBD2 is a possible D gene (5 bases). V was cut by 4 bases and J by 3 bases, with 9 bases left in between. The CDR3 covers 13 residues. Germline V gene sequence: CDR1 LGHNA, CDR2 YNFKEQ. The CDR3 protein is CASSPLLEETQYF. The CDR3 region has the DNA TGTGCCAGCAGCCCCCTACTAGAAGAGACCCAGTACTTC.

This chain uses TRBV28 with TRBJ2-7, with 11 positions matching TRBD1. Germline CDR1 and CDR2: MDHEN and SYDVKM. The V gene end was trimmed by 6 bases and the J gene end by 5 bases; junction bases not matched to a gene: 6. The CDR3 has 14 residues. DNA for the CDR3: TGTGCCAGCAGCAGGGACAGGGGGGGAAACGAGCAGTACTTC. This gives the protein CASSRDRGGNEQYF.

The chain has TRBV4-3 and TRBJ1-2; tentatively, D is TRBD1 (5 bases). The CDR3 totals 16 residues. Germline V gene data show CDR1 as LGHNA and CDR2 as YSLEER. V lost 0 bases and J 3 bases, leaving 14 bases between the germline ends. CDR3 sequence: CASSQDRQGDYYGYTF. The CDR3 DNA reads TGCGCCAGCAGCCAAGATAGGCAGGGAGACTACTATGGCTACACCTTC.

The gene calls are TRBV20-1 and TRBJ2-7, with TRBD2 matching 9 bases. The CDR3 length is 15 residues. V was pared by 3 bases and J by 4 bases, with 10 bases of the junction left unmatched. Germline-derived CDR1 and CDR2 are DFQATT and SNEGSKA (reference sequence). In DNA, the CDR3 is TGCAGTGCTAGTCTTGGCGGGAGGGGAGAATACGAGCAGTACTTC. Translating gives CSASLGGRGEYEQYF.

This clonotype has a handful of counts. The V and J genes are TRBV9 and TRBJ2-7, with D perhaps TRBD2 (6 bases). Per germline, CDR1 SGDLS and CDR2 YYNGEE. Trimming removed 0 bases at V and 3 bases at J, with 13 bases between. This CDR3 has 15 amino acids. In DNA form, the CDR3 reads TGTGCCAGCAGCGTAGGAGGAGGGCAGGTCTACGAGCAGTACTTC. It encodes CASSVGGGQVYEQYF.

The chain combines TRBV19 with TRBJ1-2, with D tentatively TRBD1 (6 bases). The CDR3 has 12 residues. CDR1 and CDR2 (germline): LNHDA, SQIVND (reference sequence). Trimming stripped 7 bases from V and 6 bases from J, with 12 bases between. CDR3 residues: CASMGGLDGYTF. The CDR3 nucleotides are TGTGCCAGTATGGGGGGCTTGGATGGCTACACCTTC.

This clonotype was picked up many times. The V and J genes are TRBV27 and TRBJ2-7; TRBD2 aligns across 11 bases. Germline V gene sequence: CDR1 MNHEY, CDR2 SMNVEV (reference sequence). The junction had 7 bases not matched to a gene; V was cut back by 9 bases and J by 0 bases. The CDR3 consists of 15 residues. CDR3 nucleotide sequence: TGTGCCAGTAGTCCCGGGACTAGCGGCTCCTACGAGCAGTACTTC. It encodes CASSPGTSGSYEQYF.